This T cell receptor (beta chain) was sequenced for a study of control samples from healthy donors and cancer patients. Measured with immunoSEQ multiplex PCR; TCRdb has only the in-frame clones, and not every one. The sample contains about 92,000 clones, approximately 82% of which appear only once. This clone was observed once. This CDR3 is 13 amino acids long. V was cut by 0 bases and J by 1 base, with 4 bases left in between. The germline V gene has CDR1 SEHNR and CDR2 FQNEAQ (reference sequence). Sequenced material: blood. The TCR originated in a woman between 55 and 75 years old in good health. The chain links TRBV7-9 to TRBJ2-7, with D hard to call. The CDR3 reads CASSLASSYEQYF. CDR3 coding DNA: TGTGCCAGCAGCTTAGCGAGTTCCTACGAGCAGTACTTC.